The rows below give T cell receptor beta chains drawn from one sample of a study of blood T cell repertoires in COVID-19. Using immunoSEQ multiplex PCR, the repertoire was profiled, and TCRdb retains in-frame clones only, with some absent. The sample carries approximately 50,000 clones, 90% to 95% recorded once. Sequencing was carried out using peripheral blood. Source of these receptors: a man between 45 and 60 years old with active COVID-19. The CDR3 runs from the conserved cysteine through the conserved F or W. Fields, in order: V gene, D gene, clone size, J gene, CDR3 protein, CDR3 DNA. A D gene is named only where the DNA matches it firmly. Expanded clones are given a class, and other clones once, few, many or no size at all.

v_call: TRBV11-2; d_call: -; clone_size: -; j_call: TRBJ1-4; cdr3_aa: CASSQRDGFSTNEKLFF; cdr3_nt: TGTGCCAGCAGCCAGAGGGATGGGTTCAGCACTAATGAAAAACTGTTTTTT
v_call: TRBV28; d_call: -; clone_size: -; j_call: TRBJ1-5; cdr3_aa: CASSYTQGRQPQHF; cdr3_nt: TGTGCCAGCAGTTATACTCAGGGAAGGCAGCCCCAGCATTTT
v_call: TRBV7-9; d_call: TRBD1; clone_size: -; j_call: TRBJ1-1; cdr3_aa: CASSFLDRDVEAFF; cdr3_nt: TGTGCCAGCAGCTTCTTGGACAGGGATGTCGAAGCTTTCTTT
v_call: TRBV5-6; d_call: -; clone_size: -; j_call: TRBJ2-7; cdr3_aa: CASSLGQYYEQYF; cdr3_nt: TGTGCCAGCAGCTTGGGGCAGTACTACGAGCAGTACTTC
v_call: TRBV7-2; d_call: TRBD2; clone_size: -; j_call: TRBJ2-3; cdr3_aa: CASSLDGAGGSNTQYF; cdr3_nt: TGTGCCAGCAGCTTAGATGGAGCGGGAGGCTCAAATACGCAGTATTTT
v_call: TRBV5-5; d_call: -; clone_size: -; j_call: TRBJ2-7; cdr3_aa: CASSSPGRGSYEQYF; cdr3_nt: TGTGCCAGCAGCTCGCCAGGGCGCGGTTCCTACGAGCAGTACTTC
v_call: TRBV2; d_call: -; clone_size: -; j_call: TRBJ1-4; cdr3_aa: CASSRGGAANEKLFF; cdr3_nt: TGTGCCAGCAGTCGGGGGGGCGCGGCTAATGAAAAACTGTTTTTT
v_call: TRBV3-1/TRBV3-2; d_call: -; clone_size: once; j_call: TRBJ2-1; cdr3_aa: CASSQDLGDQFF; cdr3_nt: TGTGCCAGCAGCCAAGATCTCGGGGATCAGTTCTTC
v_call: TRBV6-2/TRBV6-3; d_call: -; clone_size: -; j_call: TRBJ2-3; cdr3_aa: CASSYAPPTDTQYF; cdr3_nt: TGTGCCAGCAGTTACGCGCCACCCACAGATACGCAGTATTTT
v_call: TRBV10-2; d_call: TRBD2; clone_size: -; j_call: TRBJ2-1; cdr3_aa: CASGTSGRYNEQFF; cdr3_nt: TGCGCCAGCGGGACTAGCGGGAGGTACAATGAGCAGTTCTTC
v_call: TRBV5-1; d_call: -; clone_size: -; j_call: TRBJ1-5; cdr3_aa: CASSLGHGNQPQHF; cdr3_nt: TGCGCCAGCAGCCTGGGGCATGGCAATCAGCCCCAGCATTTT
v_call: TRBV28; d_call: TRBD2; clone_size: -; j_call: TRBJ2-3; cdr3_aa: CASSPSGGRTDTQYF; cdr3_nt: TGTGCCAGCAGCCCTAGCGGGGGGCGTACAGATACGCAGTATTTT
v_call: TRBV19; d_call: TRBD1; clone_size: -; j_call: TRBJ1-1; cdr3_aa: CASHRDRAFF; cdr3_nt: TGTGCCAGCCATCGGGACAGAGCTTTCTTT
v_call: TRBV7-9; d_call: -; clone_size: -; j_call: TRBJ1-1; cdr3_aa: CASSTDSPLNTEAFF; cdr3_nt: TGTGCCAGCAGCACCGACAGCCCCCTGAACACTGAAGCTTTCTTT
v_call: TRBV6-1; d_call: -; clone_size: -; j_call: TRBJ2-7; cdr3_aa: CASSEWQATYEQYF; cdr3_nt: TGTGCCAGCAGTGAGTGGCAGGCGACCTACGAGCAGTACTTC
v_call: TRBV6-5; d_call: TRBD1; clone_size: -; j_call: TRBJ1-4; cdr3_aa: CASRGTVPTNEKLFF; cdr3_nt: TGTGCCAGCAGAGGGACAGTTCCAACTAATGAAAAACTGTTTTTT
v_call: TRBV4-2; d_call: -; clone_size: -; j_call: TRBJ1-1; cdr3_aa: CASSQAGEQKNTEAFF; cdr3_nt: TGTGCCAGCAGCCAAGCGGGAGAACAGAAGAACACTGAAGCTTTCTTT
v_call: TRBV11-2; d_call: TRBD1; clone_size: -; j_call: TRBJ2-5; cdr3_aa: CASSLGPAGQGEETQYF; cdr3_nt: TGTGCCAGCAGCTTAGGTCCCGCGGGACAGGGAGAAGAGACCCAGTACTTC
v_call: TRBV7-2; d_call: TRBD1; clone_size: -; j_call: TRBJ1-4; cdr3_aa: CASRRTGFGEKLFF; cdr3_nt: TGTGCCAGCAGACGGACAGGGTTCGGTGAAAAACTGTTTTTT
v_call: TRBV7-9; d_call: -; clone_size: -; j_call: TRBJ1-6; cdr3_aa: CASSFHPGEYSPLHF; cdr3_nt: TGTGCCAGCAGCTTCCACCCGGGGGAGTATTCACCCCTCCACTTT
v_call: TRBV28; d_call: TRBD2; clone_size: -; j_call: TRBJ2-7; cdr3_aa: CASRTSGAARQYF; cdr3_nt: TGTGCCAGCCGGACTAGCGGGGCGGCTAGGCAGTACTTC
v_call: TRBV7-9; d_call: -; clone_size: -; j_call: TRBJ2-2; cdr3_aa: CASSRPTGANTGELFF; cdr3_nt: TGTGCCAGCAGCCGGCCTACGGGGGCGAACACCGGGGAGCTGTTTTTT
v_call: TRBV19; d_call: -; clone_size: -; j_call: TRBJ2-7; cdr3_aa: CASSIKAAPPYEQYF; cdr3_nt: TGTGCCAGTAGTATAAAAGCTGCGCCGCCCTACGAGCAGTACTTC
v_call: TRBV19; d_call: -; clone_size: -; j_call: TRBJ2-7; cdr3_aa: CASSIRRGSYEQYF; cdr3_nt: TGTGCCAGTAGTATTCGGCGGGGCTCCTACGAGCAGTACTTC
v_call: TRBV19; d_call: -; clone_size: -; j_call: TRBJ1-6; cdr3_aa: CASSTRTNSPLHF; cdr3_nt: TGTGCCAGTAGTACGCGAACCAATTCACCCCTCCACTTT
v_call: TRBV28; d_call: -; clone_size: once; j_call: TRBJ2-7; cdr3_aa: CASSEAGFEQYF; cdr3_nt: TGTGCCAGCAGTGAAGCAGGGTTCGAGCAGTACTTC
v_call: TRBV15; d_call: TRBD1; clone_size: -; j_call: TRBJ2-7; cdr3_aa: CATSSHGTAGYEQYF; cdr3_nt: TGTGCCACCAGCAGCCACGGGACAGCCGGCTACGAGCAGTACTTC
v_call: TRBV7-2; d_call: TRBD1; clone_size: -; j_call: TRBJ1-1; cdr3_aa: CASSPVRDRGGQAFF; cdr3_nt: TGTGCCAGCAGCCCAGTCCGGGACAGGGGGGGCCAAGCTTTCTTT
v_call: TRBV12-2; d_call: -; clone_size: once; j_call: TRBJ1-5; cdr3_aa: CASRGTQGARQPQHF; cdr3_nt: TGTGCAAGTCGGGGGACACAGGGGGCACGGCAGCCCCAGCATTTT
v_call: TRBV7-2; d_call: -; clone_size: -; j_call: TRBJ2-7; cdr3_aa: CASSFGQREQYF; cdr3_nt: TGTGCCAGCAGCTTTGGACAGCGAGAGCAGTACTTC
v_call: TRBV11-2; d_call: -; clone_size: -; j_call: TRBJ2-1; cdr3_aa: CASSVQGNNEQFF; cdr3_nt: TGTGCCAGCAGCGTACAGGGAAACAATGAGCAGTTCTTC
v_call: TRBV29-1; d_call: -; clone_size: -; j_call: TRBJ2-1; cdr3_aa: CSVEFFNEQFF; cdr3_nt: TGCAGCGTTGAGTTCTTCAATGAGCAGTTCTTC
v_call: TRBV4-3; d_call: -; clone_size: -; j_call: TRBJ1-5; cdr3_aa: CASSQDGNSNQPQHF; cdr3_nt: TGCGCCAGCAGCCAAGACGGTAATAGCAATCAGCCCCAGCATTTT
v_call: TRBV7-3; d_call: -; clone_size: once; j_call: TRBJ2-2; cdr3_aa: CASSLPGAGELFF; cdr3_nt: TGTGCCAGCAGCCTCCCGGGGGCCGGGGAGCTGTTTTTT
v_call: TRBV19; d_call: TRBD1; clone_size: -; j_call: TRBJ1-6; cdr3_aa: CASSTEDRGFSPLHF; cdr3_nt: TGTGCCAGTAGTACCGAGGACAGGGGTTTTTCACCCCTCCACTTT
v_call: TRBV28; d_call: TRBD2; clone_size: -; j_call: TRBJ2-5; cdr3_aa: CASSRPGLAGGREETQYF; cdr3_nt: TGTGCCAGCAGTCGTCCGGGACTAGCGGGGGGGCGTGAAGAGACCCAGTACTTC
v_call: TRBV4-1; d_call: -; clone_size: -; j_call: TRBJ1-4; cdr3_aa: CASSSPTGYGEKLFF; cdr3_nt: TGCGCCAGCAGCTCGCCCACAGGGTATGGGGAAAAACTGTTTTTT
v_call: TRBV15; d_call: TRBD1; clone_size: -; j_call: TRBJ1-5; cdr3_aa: CATSRDPTGVPQHF; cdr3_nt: TGTGCCACCAGCAGAGACCCCACAGGGGTTCCCCAGCATTTT
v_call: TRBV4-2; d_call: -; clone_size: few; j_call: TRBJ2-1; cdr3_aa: CASSPGAGTHEQFF; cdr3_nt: TGTGCCAGCAGCCCCGGCGCGGGAACCCATGAGCAGTTCTTC
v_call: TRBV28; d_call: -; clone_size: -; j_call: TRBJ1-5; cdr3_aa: CASSFMRDPGQPQHF; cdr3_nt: TGTGCCAGCAGTTTCATGCGGGACCCGGGGCAGCCCCAGCATTTT
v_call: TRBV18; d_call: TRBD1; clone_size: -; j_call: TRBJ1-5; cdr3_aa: CASSPPMTGSQPQHF; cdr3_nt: TGTGCCAGCTCACCACCGATGACAGGGAGTCAGCCCCAGCATTTT